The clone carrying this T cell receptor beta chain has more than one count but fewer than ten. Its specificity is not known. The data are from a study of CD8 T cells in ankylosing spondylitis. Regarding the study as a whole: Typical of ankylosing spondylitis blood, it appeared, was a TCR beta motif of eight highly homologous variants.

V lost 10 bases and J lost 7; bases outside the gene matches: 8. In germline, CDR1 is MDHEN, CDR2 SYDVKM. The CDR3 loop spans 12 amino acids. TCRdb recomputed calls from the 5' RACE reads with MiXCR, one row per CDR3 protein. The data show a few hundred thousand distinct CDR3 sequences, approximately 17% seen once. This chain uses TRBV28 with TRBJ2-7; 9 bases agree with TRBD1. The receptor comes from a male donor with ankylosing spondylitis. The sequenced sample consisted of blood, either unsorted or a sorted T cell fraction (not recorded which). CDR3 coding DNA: TGTGCCACCGAGACAGGGGGTAGAGAGCAGTACTTC. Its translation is CATETGGREQYF.